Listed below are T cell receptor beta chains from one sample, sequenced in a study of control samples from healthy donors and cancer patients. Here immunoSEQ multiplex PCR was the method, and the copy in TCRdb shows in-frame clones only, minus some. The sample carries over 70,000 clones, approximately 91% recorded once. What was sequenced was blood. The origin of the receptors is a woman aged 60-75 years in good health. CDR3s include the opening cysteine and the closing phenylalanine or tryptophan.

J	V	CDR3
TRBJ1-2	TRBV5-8	CASSLTGVGDGYTF
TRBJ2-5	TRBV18	CASSPRDSNRETQYF
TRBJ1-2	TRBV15	CATSLAPGGYYGYTF
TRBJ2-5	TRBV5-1	CASSLFAGGETQYF
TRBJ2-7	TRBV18	CASSPAGGREQYF
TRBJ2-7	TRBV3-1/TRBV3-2	CASSQDWGGGAHEQYF
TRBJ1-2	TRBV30	CAWSVFRGALGYTF
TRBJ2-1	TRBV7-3	CASSLSQGEEQFF
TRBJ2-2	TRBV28	CASTSSGRARTGELFF
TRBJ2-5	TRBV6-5	CASSLTTGYGETQYF
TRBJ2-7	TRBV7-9	CASSRSGRGASEQYF
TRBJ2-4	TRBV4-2	CASSQGAGTVKNIQYF
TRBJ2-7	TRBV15	CATSRARGTGYEQYF
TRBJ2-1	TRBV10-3	CAITPGAGGGNEQFF
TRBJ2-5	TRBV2	CASSDGRYRETQYF
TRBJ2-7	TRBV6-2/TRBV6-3	CASSYPISGDPGRRIYEQYF
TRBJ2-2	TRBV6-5	CASSYSSTVNTGELFF
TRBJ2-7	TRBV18	CASSPTGTSTEQYF
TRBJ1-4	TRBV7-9	CASSLITGGEKLFF
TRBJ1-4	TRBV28	CASSPPGRATNEKLFF
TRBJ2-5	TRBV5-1	CASSLAPWGQGVGETQYF
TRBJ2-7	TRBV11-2	CASSFLRRRGPAYEQYF
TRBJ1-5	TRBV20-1	CSASENQPQHF
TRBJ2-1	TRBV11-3	CASSLVAGLVYNEQFF
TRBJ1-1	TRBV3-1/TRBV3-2	CASSPAGGIGTEAFF
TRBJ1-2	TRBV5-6	CASSLGDRDYGYTF
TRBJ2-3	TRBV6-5	CASSLAGGSTDTQYF
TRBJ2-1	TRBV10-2	CASSGTSGGRNEQFF
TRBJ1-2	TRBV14	CASSQDQLTGIGYTF
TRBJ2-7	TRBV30	CAWSEGGEQYF
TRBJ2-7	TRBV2	CASKGTSSYEQYF
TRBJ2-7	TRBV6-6	CAIRTSGSYEQYF
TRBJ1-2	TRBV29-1	CSVLNDYGYTF
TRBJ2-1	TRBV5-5	CASSLTSSSYNEQFF
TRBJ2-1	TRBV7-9	CASSLARGQAWEQFF
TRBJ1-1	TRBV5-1	CASSPQTGGTEAFF
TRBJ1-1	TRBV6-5	CASARTLNTEAFF
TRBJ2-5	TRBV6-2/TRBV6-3	CASRLGLAGGQETQYF
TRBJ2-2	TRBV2	CASRLGLAGDRKGGELFF
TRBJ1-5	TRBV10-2	CATSPRTDSNQPQHF
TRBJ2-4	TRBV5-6	CASSLSPTGANIQYF
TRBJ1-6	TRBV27	CASRRSRADSPLHF
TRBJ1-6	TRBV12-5	CASGLGVYNSPLHF
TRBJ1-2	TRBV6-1	CASSEDRRGYTF
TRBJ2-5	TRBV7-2	CASSLVAGPQETQYF
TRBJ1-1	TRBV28	CASSLLSKNTEAFF
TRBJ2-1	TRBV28	CASSPGTSGGNEQFF
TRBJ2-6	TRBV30	CAWSSGANVLTF
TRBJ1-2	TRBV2	CASKGQGKDYGYTF
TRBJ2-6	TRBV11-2	CASGTRQGPSSGANVLTF
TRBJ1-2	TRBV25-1	CASSDPGRGHGGYTF
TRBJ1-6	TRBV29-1	CSVGQGDNSPLHF
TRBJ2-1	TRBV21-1	CASSKGLISYNEQFF
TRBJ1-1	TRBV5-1	CATSLAGGNTEAFF
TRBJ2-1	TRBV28	CASSLGQGEQFF
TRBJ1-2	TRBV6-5	CASTIPGGLHGYTF
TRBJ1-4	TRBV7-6	CASSPRWGGEKLFF
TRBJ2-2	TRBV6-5	CASRPRGLNTGELFF
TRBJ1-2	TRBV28	CASSLGTRLDGYTF